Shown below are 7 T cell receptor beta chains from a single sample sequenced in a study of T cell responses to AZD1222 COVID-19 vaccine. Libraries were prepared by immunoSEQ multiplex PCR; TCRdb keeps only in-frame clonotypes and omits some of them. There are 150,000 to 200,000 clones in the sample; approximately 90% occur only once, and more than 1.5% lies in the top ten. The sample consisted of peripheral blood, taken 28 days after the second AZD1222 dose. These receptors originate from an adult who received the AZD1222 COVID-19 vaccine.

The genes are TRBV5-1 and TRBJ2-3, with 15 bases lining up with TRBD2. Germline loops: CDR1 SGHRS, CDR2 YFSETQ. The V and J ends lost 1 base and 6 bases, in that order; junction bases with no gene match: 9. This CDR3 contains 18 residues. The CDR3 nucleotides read TGCGCCAGCAGCTTGTACGGGACTAGCGGGAGGATGGCTGATACGCAGTATTTT. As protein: CASSLYGTSGRMADTQYF. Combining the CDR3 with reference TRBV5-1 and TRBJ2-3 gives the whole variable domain KAGVTQTPRYLIKTRGQQVTLSCSPISGHRSVSWYQQTPGQGLQFLFEYFSETQRNKGNFPGRFSGRQFSNSRSEMNVSTLELGDSALYLCASSLYGTSGRMADTQYFGPGTRLTVL.

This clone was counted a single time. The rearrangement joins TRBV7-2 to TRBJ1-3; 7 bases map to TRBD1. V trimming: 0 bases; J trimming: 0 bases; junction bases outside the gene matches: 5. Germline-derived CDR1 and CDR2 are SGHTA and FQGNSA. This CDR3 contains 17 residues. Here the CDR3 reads CASSLAAGGRSGNTIYF. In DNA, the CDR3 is TGTGCCAGCAGCTTAGCGGCAGGGGGTCGCTCTGGAAACACCATATATTTT.

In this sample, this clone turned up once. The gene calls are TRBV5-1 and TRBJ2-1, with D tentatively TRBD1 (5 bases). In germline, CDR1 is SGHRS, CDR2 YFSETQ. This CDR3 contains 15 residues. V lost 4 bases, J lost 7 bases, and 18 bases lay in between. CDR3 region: CASSLQGSYLNEQFF. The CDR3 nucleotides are TGCGCCAGCAGCCTGCAGGGCAGTTATCTTAATGAGCAGTTCTTC.

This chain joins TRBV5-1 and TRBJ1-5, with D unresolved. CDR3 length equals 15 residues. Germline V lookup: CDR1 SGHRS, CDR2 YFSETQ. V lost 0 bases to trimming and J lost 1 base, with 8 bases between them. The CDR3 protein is CASSLGQSSNQPQHF. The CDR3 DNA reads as TGCGCCAGCAGCTTGGGACAATCGAGCAATCAGCCCCAGCATTTT.

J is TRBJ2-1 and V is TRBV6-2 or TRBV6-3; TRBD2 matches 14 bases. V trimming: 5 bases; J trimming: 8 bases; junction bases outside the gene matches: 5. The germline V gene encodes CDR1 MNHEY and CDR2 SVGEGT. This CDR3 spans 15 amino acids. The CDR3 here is CASSRLAGGQDEQFF. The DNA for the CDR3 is TGTGCCAGCAGTCGACTAGCGGGAGGGCAAGATGAGCAGTTCTTC.

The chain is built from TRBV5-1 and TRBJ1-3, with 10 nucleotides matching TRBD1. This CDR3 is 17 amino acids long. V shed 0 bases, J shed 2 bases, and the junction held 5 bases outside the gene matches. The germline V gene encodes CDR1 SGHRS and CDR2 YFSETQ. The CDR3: CASSLGGQGLPGNTIYF. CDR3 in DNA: TGCGCCAGCAGCTTGGGGGGACAGGGGTTGCCTGGAAACACCATATATTTT. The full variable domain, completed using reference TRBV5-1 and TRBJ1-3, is KAGVTQTPRYLIKTRGQQVTLSCSPISGHRSVSWYQQTPGQGLQFLFEYFSETQRNKGNFPGRFSGRQFSNSRSEMNVSTLELGDSALYLCASSLGGQGLPGNTIYFGEGSWLTVV.

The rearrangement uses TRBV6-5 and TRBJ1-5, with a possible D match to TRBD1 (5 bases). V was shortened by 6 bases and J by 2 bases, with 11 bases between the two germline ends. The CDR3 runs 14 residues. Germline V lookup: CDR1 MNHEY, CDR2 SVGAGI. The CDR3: CASRGTPGNQPQHF. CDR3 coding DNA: TGTGCCAGCAGAGGGACCCCCGGCAATCAGCCCCAGCATTTT.